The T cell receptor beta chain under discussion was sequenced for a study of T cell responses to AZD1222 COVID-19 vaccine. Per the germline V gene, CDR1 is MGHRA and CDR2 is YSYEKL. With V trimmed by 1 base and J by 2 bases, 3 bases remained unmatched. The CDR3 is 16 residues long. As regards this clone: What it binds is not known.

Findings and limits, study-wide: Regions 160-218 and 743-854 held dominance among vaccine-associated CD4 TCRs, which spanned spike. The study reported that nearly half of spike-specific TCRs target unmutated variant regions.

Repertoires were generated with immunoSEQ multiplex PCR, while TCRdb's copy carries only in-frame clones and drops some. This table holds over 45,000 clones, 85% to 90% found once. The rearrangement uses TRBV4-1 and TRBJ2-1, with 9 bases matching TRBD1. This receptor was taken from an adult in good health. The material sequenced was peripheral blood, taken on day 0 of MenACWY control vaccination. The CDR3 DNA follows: TGCGCCAGCAGCCAAGGGACAGGGGCCGCCTACAATGAGCAGTTCTTC. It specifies CASSQGTGAAYNEQFF.